This record concerns one T cell receptor beta chain sequence. The sample is drawn from a study of blood T cell repertoires in COVID-19. Cohort assignment relied on participant-reported clinical history. Resolution of symptoms, clearance, or two negative PCRs was present in recovered Cohort 3 donors. Original analysis: Amplification of reference gene primers was used by the study to estimate nucleated cell counts. Profiled with immunoSEQ multiplex PCR; TCRdb holds only in-frame clones, not every one. That table gives V, J and clone size, and the DNA gave D and trimming. This sample yields roughly 250,000 clones, of which approximately 92% are seen a single time; over 2% belongs to the top ten. Germline V CDR1 and CDR2: LNHDA, SQIVND (reference sequence). CDR3 length: 14 amino acids. The V gene end was trimmed by 6 bases and the J gene end by 7 bases; junction bases not matched to a gene: 7.

The origin of this receptor is a woman between 18 and 30 years old who had recovered from COVID-19. The sample taken for sequencing was PBMCs or T cells enriched from blood (not recorded which). The chain uses TRBV19 and TRBJ1-5; 9 bases agree with TRBD1. The CDR3 coding sequence is TGTGCCAGTAGGACGGGACAGGGAGGACAGCCCCAGCATTTT. Protein product: CASRTGQGGQPQHF.